The rows below give T cell receptor beta chains drawn from one sample of a study of siplizumab effects on memory and regulatory T cells. Libraries were prepared by immunoSEQ multiplex PCR; TCRdb keeps only in-frame clonotypes and omits some of them. The repertoire includes around 87,000 clones, 75% to 90% of them detected once, and roughly 15% sits in the top ten. The sample taken for sequencing was CD4+ T cells sorted from blood. The receptor set was obtained from a human donor in good health. Each CDR3 is given with its conserved first and last residue. A D gene is named only where the DNA matches it firmly. Some rows have no size entry. The others give once, few or many, or a class for an expanded clone.

v_gene	j_gene	d_gene	abundance	CDR3aa	CDR3nt
TRBV7-9	TRBJ2-7	TRBD1	-	CASSLDRGGNEQYF	TGTGCCAGCAGCCTGGACAGGGGAGGGAACGAGCAGTACTTC
TRBV13	TRBJ2-5	-	-	CASSFPRLVQETQYF	TGTGCCAGCAGCTTTCCTAGGTTAGTCCAAGAGACCCAGTACTTC
TRBV21-1	TRBJ2-7	-	-	CASSQGLSGGTYEQYF	TGTGCCAGCAGCCAAGGACTGTCCGGGGGGACCTACGAGCAGTACTTC
TRBV4-2	TRBJ1-2	-	-	CASSHSPPGYTF	TGTGCCAGCTCACACTCTCCCCCCGGCTACACCTTC
TRBV28	TRBJ1-2	-	few	CASSPNFGPEGYTF	TGTGCCAGCAGTCCCAATTTTGGACCGGAGGGCTACACCTTC
TRBV29-1	TRBJ2-3	TRBD2	-	CSASGREITDTQYF	TGCAGCGCTTCTGGGCGGGAGATAACAGATACGCAGTATTTT
TRBV7-2	TRBJ2-1	-	once	CASSLKGINEQFF	TGTGCCAGCAGCCTCAAAGGGATCAATGAGCAGTTCTTC
TRBV5-1	TRBJ2-2	TRBD2	-	CASSLGGSVTGELFF	TGCGCCAGCAGCTTGGGCGGGAGTGTCACCGGGGAGCTGTTTTTT
TRBV19	TRBJ2-7	TRBD1	-	CASSRRQGSYEQYF	TGTGCCAGTAGTCGACGACAGGGGAGCTACGAGCAGTACTTC
TRBV9	TRBJ2-1	TRBD2	-	CASSVGGRWGNEQFF	TGTGCCAGCAGCGTCGGCGGGAGGTGGGGCAATGAGCAGTTCTTC